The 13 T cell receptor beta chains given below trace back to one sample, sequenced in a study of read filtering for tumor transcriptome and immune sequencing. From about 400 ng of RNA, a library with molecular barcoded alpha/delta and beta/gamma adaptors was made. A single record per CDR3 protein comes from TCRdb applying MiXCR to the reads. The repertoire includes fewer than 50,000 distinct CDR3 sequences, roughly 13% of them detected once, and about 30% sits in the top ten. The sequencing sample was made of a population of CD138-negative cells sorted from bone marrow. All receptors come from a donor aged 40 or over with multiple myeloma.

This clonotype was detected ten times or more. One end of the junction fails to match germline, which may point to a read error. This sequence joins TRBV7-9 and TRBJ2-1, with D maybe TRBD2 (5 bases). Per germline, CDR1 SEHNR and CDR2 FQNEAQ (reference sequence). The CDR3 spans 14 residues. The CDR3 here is CASSLAKINNEQFF. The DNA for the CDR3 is TGTGCCAGCAGTTTAGCGAAGATCAACAATGAGCAGTTCTTC.

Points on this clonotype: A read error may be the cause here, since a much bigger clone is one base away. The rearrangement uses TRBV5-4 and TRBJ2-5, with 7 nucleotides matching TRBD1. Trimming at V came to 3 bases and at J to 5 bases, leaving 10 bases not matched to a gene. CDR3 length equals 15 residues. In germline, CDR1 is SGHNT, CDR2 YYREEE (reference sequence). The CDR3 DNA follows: TGTGCCAGCAGCTCTCAGACAGGGCGGCGCGAGACCCAGTACTTC. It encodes CASSSQTGRRETQYF.

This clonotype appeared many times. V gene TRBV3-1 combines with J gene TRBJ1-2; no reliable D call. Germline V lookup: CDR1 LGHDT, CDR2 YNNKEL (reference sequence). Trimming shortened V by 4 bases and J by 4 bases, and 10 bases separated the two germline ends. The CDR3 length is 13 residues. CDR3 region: CASSPYKTYGYTF. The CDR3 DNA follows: TGTGCCAGCAGCCCTTACAAAACCTATGGCTACACCTTC.

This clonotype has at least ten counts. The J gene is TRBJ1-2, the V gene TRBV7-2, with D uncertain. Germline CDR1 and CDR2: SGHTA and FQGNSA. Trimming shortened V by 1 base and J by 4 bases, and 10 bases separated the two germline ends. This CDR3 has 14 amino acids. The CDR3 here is CASSLVLVPYGYTF. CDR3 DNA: TGTGCCAGCAGCTTAGTTTTAGTCCCCTATGGCTACACCTTC.

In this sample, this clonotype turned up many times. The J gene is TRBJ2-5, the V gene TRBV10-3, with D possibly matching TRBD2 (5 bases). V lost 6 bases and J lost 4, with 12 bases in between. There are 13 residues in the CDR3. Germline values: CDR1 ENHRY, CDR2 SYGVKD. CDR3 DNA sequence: TGTGCCATCAGCGCAAGGGAGCGAGAGACCCAGTACTTC. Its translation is CAISARERETQYF.

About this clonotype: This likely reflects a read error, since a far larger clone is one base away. Here the CDR3 DNA reads TGTGCCAGCAGCTTAGAAAGTCTAGCCTACAATGAGCAGTACTTC. The encoded protein is CASSLESLAYNEQYF. This chain links TRBV7-3 with TRBJ2-1, with a weak D call TRBD2 (5 bases). The J call is doubtful: the DNA matches TRBJ2-7 better. Germline CDR1 and CDR2: SGHTA and FQGTGA. The CDR3 is 15 amino acids.

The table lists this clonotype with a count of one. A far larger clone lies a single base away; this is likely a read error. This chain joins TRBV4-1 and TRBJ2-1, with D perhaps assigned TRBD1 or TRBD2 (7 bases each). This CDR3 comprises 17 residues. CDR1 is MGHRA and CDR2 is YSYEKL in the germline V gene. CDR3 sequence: CASSQDMGGGLRNERFF. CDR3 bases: TGCGCCAGCAGCCAAGATATGGGAGGGGGCTTGCGGAATGAGCGGTTCTTC.

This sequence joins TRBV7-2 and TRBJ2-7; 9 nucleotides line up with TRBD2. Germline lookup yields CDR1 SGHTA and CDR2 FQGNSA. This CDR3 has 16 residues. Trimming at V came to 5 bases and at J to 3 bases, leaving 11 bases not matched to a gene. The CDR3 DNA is TGTGCCAGCAGCCGCCGGAGGGCGGGAGGGGTCTACGAGCAGTACTTC. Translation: CASSRRRAGGVYEQYF.

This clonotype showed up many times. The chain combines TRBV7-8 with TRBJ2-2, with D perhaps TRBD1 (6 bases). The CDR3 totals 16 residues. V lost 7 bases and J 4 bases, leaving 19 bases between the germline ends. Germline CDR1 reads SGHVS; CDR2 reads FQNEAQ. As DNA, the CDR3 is TGTGCCAGCACCATAAACAGGGCAGCTTTCACCGGGGAGCTGTTTTTT. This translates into CASTINRAAFTGELFF. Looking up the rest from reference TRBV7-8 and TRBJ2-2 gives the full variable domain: GAGVSQSPRYKVAKRGQDVALRCDPISGHVSLFWYQQALGQGPEFLTYFQNEAQLDKSGLPSDRFFAERPEGSVSTLKIQRTQQEDSAVYLCASTINRAAFTGELFFGEGSRLTVL.

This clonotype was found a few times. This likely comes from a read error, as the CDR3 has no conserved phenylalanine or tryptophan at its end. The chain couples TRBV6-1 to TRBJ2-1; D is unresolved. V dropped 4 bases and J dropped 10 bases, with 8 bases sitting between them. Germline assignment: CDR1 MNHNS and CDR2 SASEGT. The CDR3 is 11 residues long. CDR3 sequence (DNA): TGTGCCAGCAGTGTGGAGCGAGAGCAGTTCTCC. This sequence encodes CASSVEREQFS.

This CDR3 reads CAWGLRGNYEQYF. The CDR3 DNA follows: TGTGCCTGGGGGTTGCGGGGGAACTACGAGCAGTACTTC. The chain has TRBV30 and TRBJ2-7, with 7 bases that match TRBD2. V gave up 5 bases and J gave up 3 bases; unmatched junction bases: 7. The CDR3 consists of 13 residues. Germline CDR1 and CDR2: GTSNPN and SVGIG (reference sequence).

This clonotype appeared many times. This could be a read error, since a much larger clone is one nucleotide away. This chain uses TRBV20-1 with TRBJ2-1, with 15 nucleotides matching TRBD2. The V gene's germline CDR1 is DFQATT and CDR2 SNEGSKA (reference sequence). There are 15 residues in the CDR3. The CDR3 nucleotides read TGCAGTGCTGAAGGACTAGCGGGAGGGCAGGATGAGCGGTTCTTC. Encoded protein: CSAEGLAGGQDERFF.

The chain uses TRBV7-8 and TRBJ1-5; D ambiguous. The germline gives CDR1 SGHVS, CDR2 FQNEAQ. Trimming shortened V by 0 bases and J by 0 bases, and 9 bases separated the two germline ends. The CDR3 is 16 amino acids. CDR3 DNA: TGTGCCAGCAGCTTAGCCCAGAGATATAGCAATCAGCCCCAGCATTTT. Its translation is CASSLAQRYSNQPQHF.